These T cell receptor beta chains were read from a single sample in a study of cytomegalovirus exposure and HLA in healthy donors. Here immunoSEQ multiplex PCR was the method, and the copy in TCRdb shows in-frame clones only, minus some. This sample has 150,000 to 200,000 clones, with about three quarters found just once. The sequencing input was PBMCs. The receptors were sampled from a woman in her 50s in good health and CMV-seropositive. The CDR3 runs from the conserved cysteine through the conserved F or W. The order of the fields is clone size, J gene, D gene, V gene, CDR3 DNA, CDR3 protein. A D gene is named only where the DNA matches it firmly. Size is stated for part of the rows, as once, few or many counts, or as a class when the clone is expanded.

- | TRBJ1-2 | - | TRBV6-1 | TGTGCCAGCAGTGAACCTAGTGGGAGAAACTATGGCTACACCTTC | CASSEPSGRNYGYTF
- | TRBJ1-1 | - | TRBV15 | TGTGCCACCAGCAGAGGACAAGTGAACACTGAAGCTTTCTTT | CATSRGQVNTEAFF
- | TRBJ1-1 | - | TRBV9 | TGTGCCAGCAGCGTAGTAGAGGGTATCCCCCCCGAAGCTTTCTTT | CASSVVEGIPPEAFF
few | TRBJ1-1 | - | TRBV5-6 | TGTGCCAGCAGCTTGACAGGAATGAACACTGAAGCTTTCTTT | CASSLTGMNTEAFF
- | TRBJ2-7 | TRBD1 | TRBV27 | TGTGCCAGCAGTTTATCCTACACAGGGGCCTACGAGCAGTACTTC | CASSLSYTGAYEQYF
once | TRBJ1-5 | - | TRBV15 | TGTGCCACCAGCAGCTCCTCAGGGCAGAGTCAGCCCCAGCATTTT | CATSSSSGQSQPQHF
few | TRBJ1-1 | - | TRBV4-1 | TGCGCCAGCAGCCATCCGGGACAGAACACTGAAGCTTTCTTT | CASSHPGQNTEAFF
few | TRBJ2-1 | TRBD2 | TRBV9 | TGTGCCAGCAGCGCCCAGCTAGCGGGGGGGCTGAGGGATGAGCAGTTCTTC | CASSAQLAGGLRDEQFF
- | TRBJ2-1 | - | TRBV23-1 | TGCGCCAGCAATACCAGAGGGGGCTACAATGAGCAGTTCTTC | CASNTRGGYNEQFF
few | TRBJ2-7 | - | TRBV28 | TGTGCCAGCAGAAACCGGTTCGCCTTAAACTACGAGCAGTACTTC | CASRNRFALNYEQYF
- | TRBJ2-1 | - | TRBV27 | TGTGCCAGCTCCTTACTTGGCCCGGGCAATGAGCAGTTCTTC | CASSLLGPGNEQFF
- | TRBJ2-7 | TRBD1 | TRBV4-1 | TGCGCCAGCAGCCAAGATAGATGGGGACAGCACTTCTACGAGCAGTACTTC | CASSQDRWGQHFYEQYF
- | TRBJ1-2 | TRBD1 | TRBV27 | TGTGCCAGCAGTTTACGGCAGGGGGCTAACTATGGCTACACCTTC | CASSLRQGANYGYTF
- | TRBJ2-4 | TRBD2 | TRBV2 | TGTGCCAGCAGTGAAAGCCCGCCTAGCGGGTTTGGTCACTTC | CASSESPPSGFGHF
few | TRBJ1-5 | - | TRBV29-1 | TGCAGCGTTGGCAACGGTCAGCCCCAGCATTTT | CSVGNGQPQHF
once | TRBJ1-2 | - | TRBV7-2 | TGTGCCAGCAGCGCCAGCGCGCTAGCTAGCTACACCTTC | CASSASALASYTF
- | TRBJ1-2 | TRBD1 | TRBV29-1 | TGCAGCGTTGACACCTCGTTGGACAGGGCTCCCGGCTACACCTTC | CSVDTSLDRAPGYTF
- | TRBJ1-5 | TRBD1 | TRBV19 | TGTGCCAGTACGACAGGGGGCGGGGAACAGCCCCAGCATTTT | CASTTGGGEQPQHF
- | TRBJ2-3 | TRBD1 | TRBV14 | TGTGCCAGCAGCCAGACAGGGTACGGCACAGATACGCAGTATTTT | CASSQTGYGTDTQYF
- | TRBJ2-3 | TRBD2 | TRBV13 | TGTGCCAGCAGCCATACTAGCGGTAGCACAGATACGCAGTATTTT | CASSHTSGSTDTQYF
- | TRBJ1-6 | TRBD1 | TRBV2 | TGTGCCAGCAGGGCCGGGACAGGTTATAATTCACCCCTCCACTTT | CASRAGTGYNSPLHF
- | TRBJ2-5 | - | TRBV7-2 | TGTGCCAGCAGCTTAGTTAGAGAGACCCAGTACTTC | CASSLVRETQYF
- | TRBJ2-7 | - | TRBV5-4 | TGTGCCAGCAGTCATCCGGCGGAAGGGGACTACGAGCAGTACTTC | CASSHPAEGDYEQYF
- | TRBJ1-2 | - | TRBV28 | TGTGCCAGCAGTTTACTGTCCAGGGACTATGGCTACACCTTC | CASSLLSRDYGYTF
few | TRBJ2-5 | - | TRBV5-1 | TGCGCCAGCAGTGGCGTGAGCTCGGGGGAGACCCAGTACTTC | CASSGVSSGETQYF
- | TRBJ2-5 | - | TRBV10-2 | TGCGCCAGCTCATCCTCTACTAGACGAGAGACCCAGTACTTC | CASSSSTRRETQYF
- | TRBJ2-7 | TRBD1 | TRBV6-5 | TGTGCCAGCCTAACCTGGGACAGTCACGAGCAGTACTTC | CASLTWDSHEQYF
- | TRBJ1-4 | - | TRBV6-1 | TGTGCCAGCAGACAGGGCTTAAATGAAAAACTGTTTTTT | CASRQGLNEKLFF
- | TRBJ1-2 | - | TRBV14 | TGTGCCAGCAGCTATACCCGGGGGGGCCGGAACTATGGCTACACCTTC | CASSYTRGGRNYGYTF
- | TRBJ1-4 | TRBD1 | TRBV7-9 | TGTGCCAGCAGCTTAGGACAGGGCGACGAAAAACTGTTTTTT | CASSLGQGDEKLFF
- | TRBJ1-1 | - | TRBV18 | TGTGCCAGCTCCCCAAGAGGGGGCACTGAAGCTTTCTTT | CASSPRGGTEAFF
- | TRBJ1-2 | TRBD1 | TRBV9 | TGTGCCAGCAGCGCCGGGACAGGGCGAGGCTACACCTTC | CASSAGTGRGYTF
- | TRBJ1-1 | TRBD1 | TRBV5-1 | TGCGCCAGCAGCTTCAACGTTAGACAGGGAGAAGCTTTCTTT | CASSFNVRQGEAFF
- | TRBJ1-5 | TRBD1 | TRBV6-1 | TGTGCCAGCAGCCCGGGACAGGGGATCAATCAGCCCCAGCATTTT | CASSPGQGINQPQHF
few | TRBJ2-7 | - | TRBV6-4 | TGTGCCAGCAGTGACTCGACCGTCTGGGCAGGGCCCTTCTACGAGCAGTACTTC | CASSDSTVWAGPFYEQYF
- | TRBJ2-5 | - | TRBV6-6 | TGTGCCAGCAATCGGTACCAAGAGACCCAGTACTTC | CASNRYQETQYF
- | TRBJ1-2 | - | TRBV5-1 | TGCGCCAGCAGCTTAAGGGACAATGGGGATGGCAGCGGCTACACCTTC | CASSLRDNGDGSGYTF
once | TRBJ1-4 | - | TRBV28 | TGTGCCAGCAGGACAGCGGGACCTAATGAAAAACTGTTTTTT | CASRTAGPNEKLFF
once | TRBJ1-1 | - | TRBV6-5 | TGTGCCAGCAGTTACTCCAGGGTGAACACTGAAGCTTTCTTT | CASSYSRVNTEAFF
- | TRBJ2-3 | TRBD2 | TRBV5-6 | TGTGCCAGCAGCGGGATAGGACTAGCGGGGGGGCGTAGCACAGATACGCAGTATTTT | CASSGIGLAGGRSTDTQYF
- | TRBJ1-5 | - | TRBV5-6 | TGTGCCAGCAGCGGGGGGGGCCCTAATAGCAATCAGCCCCAGCATTTT | CASSGGGPNSNQPQHF
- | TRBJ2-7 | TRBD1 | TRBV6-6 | TGTGCCACCGACAGGGGTGATATCTACGAGCAGTACTTC | CATDRGDIYEQYF
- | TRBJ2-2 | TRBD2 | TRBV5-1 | TGCGCCAGCAGCTTTGGCGGGGGGGCCGCCGGGGAGCTGTTTTTT | CASSFGGGAAGELFF
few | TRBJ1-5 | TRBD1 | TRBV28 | TGTGCCAGCAGTTTACCAGGGGGTAACAATCAGCCCCAGCATTTT | CASSLPGGNNQPQHF
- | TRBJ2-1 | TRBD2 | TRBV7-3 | TGTGCCAGCACCGAAACTAGCGGGAACTACAATGAGCAGTTCTTC | CASTETSGNYNEQFF